The 26 T cell receptor beta chains listed next were all sequenced from one sample in a study of T cell responses to AZD1222 COVID-19 vaccine. Repertoires were generated with immunoSEQ multiplex PCR, while TCRdb's copy carries only in-frame clones and drops some. The sample lists over 100,000 clones, approximately 91% occurring once. Specimen: peripheral blood, collected on day 0 of AZD1222 vaccination. These receptors were obtained from an adult in good health.

V usage is TRBV12-3 or TRBV12-4 and J usage is TRBJ1-5, with TRBD1 as a possible D gene (5 bases). The V end was cut by 6 bases, the J end by 7 bases, with 10 bases between. This CDR3 spans 12 amino acids. The CDR3 region is CASRPTGQPQHF. CDR3 nucleotide sequence: TGTGCCAGCAGGCCAACAGGCCAGCCCCAGCATTTT.

The J gene is TRBJ2-6, the V gene TRBV5-1; D uncertain. Trimming cost V 4 bases and J 1 base, with 6 bases left between them. From germline, CDR1 is SGHRS and CDR2 YFSETQ. CDR3 size: 14 residues. This CDR3 is CASSQKSGANVLTF. For the CDR3, the DNA is TGCGCCAGCAGCCAGAAATCTGGGGCCAACGTCCTGACTTTC.

V usage is TRBV18 and J usage is TRBJ1-1; D is possibly TRBD1 (5 bases). Germline assignment: CDR1 KGHSH and CDR2 LQKENI. With 0 bases removed from V and 0 bases from J, the gap between germline ends came to 11 bases. CDR3 size: 16 residues. CDR3: CASSPPRQFMNTEAFF. CDR3 nucleotides: TGTGCCAGCTCACCACCCCGACAGTTCATGAACACTGAAGCTTTCTTT.

With respect to this clone: In the same sample, other DNA sequences code for this CDR3. The gene calls are TRBV6-5 and TRBJ2-1; D gene unclear. Trimming removed 0 bases from V and 7 bases from J, with 4 bases in between. The CDR3 runs to 12 residues. CDR1 is MNHEY and CDR2 is SVGAGI in the germline V gene. DNA for the CDR3: TGTGCCAGCAGTTACTCCGCTAATGAGCAGTTCTTC. Translation gives CASSYSANEQFF.

With regard to this clone: Other DNA sequences of this sample code for an identical CDR3. The chain combines TRBV7-2 with TRBJ1-4; no firm D call. The CDR3 consists of 14 residues. Germline V gene sequence: CDR1 SGHTA, CDR2 FQGNSA. V was cut by 5 bases and J by 0 bases, with 7 bases left in between. CDR3 bases: TGTGCCAGCAGCCTCAGTGCAACTAATGAAAAACTGTTTTTT. Protein sequence: CASSLSATNEKLFF.

The V gene is TRBV12-3 or TRBV12-4, the J gene TRBJ1-5; D possibly corresponds to TRBD1 (6 bases). This CDR3 is 13 amino acids long. The V end was cut by 7 bases, the J end by 7 bases, with 14 bases between. CDR3: CASKLQQGQPQHF. The CDR3, as DNA: TGTGCCAGCAAACTACAACAGGGACAGCCCCAGCATTTT.

V usage is TRBV6-2 or TRBV6-3 and J usage is TRBJ1-2; possible D gene TRBD1, 5 bases. This CDR3 region has 15 residues. V lost 4 bases to trimming and J lost 10 bases, with 22 bases between them. Germline V gene lookup returns CDR1 MNHEY and CDR2 SVGEGT. CDR3 in DNA: TGTGCCAGCAGTTCGCCCAGGGAAGGGTACGCGGACTACACCTTC. This sequence encodes CASSSPREGYADYTF.

V and J are TRBV19 and TRBJ2-1; D might be TRBD2 (6 bases). Trimming cost V 6 bases and J 10 bases, with 16 bases left between them. The CDR3 sequence is 13 residues long. Germline V gene data show CDR1 as LNHDA and CDR2 as SQIVND (reference sequence). Written as DNA, the CDR3 is TGTGCCAGTAGACTAGGAGGGACTTCCGAGCAGTTCTTC. The encoded protein is CASRLGGTSEQFF. The full variable domain, with the rest looked up from reference TRBV19 and TRBJ2-1, is DGGITQSPKYLFRKEGQNVTLSCEQNLNHDAMYWYRQDPGQGLRLIYYSQIVNDFQKGDIAEGYSVSREKKESFPLTVTSAQKNPTAFYLCASRLGGTSEQFFGPGTRLTVL.

The V gene is TRBV7-9, the J gene TRBJ1-5; unclear D gene. Trimming took off 2 bases at V and 4 bases at J, with 9 bases between the two ends. Germline V gene data show CDR1 as SEHNR and CDR2 as FQNEAQ (reference sequence). This CDR3 has 14 amino acids. CDR3 loop: CASSLQVENQPQHF. The CDR3 DNA reads as TGTGCCAGCAGCTTACAGGTCGAAAATCAGCCCCAGCATTTT.

This rearrangement joins TRBV4-1 to TRBJ2-1; TRBD2 agrees at 12 bases. The length of the CDR3 is 16 residues. Per the germline V gene, CDR1 is MGHRA and CDR2 is YSYEKL. The V segment lost 1 base and the J segment 7 bases; nucleotides outside the gene matches: 5. The CDR3 spells CASSQGVLAGGNEQFF. CDR3 coding DNA: TGCGCCAGCAGCCAAGGGGTGCTAGCGGGGGGGAATGAGCAGTTCTTC.

The J gene is TRBJ1-5, the V gene TRBV19, with D possibly matching TRBD1 (5 bases). Germline assignment: CDR1 LNHDA and CDR2 SQIVND (reference sequence). The ends were cut back, 5 bases at V and 7 bases at J, with 18 bases in the middle. The CDR3 loop spans 15 amino acids. The CDR3 spells CASSPMWGIHQPQHF. Here the CDR3 DNA reads TGTGCCAGTAGTCCTATGTGGGGCATCCACCAGCCCCAGCATTTT.

The V and J genes are TRBV6-4 and TRBJ2-3; TRBD1 matches 7 bases. The germline V gene encodes CDR1 MRHNA and CDR2 SNTAGT. The CDR3 extends over 15 amino acids. J gave up 1 base and V 4 bases, and 5 bases lay outside the gene matches. CDR3 coding DNA: TGTGCCAGCAGTGTGACAGGGAAGGGCACAGATACGCAGTATTTT. Translation: CASSVTGKGTDTQYF.

This clone was seen more than once but under ten times. This rearrangement joins TRBV11-3 to TRBJ2-1, with D perhaps TRBD1 or TRBD2 (6 bases each). The V end was cut by 5 bases, the J end by 0 bases, with 14 bases between. Germline lookup yields CDR1 SGHNT and CDR2 YENEEA. This CDR3 spans 16 amino acids. CDR3 coding DNA: TGTGCCAGCAGCCTGGGGGCGGGGAGCTCCTACAATGAGCAGTTCTTC. Residues: CASSLGAGSSYNEQFF.

V usage is TRBV27 and J usage is TRBJ2-7; 7 bases map to TRBD2. V dropped 6 bases and J dropped 3; count of bases not matched to a gene: 5. Germline lookup yields CDR1 MNHEY and CDR2 SMNVEV (reference sequence). The CDR3 spans 13 residues. The CDR3 coding sequence is TGTGCCAGCAGGGCGACTAGCAGCTACGAGCAGTACTTC. This translates into CASRATSSYEQYF.

The chain joins TRBV6-1 to TRBJ2-7; D gene ambiguous. V dropped 2 bases and J dropped 2 bases, with 7 bases sitting between them. The CDR3 runs 13 residues. Germline-derived CDR1 and CDR2 are MNHNS and SASEGT. The CDR3 sequence is CASSEHTAYEQYF. The CDR3, as DNA: TGTGCCAGCAGTGAACACACCGCCTACGAGCAGTACTTC.

This chain links TRBV5-1 with TRBJ2-3; TRBD1 matches 7 bases. The CDR3 spans 14 residues. Germline assignment: CDR1 SGHRS and CDR2 YFSETQ. With 4 bases clipped from V and 6 bases from J, the junction kept 8 bases outside the gene matches. CDR3 bases: TGCGCCAGCAGCCCACAGGGGTCTCCCGATACGCAGTATTTT. This sequence encodes CASSPQGSPDTQYF.

This clone was observed once. V is TRBV9 and J is TRBJ1-6; 8 positions match TRBD1. This CDR3 contains 14 residues. Germline V gives CDR1 SGDLS, CDR2 YYNGEE. V gave up 0 bases and J gave up 8 bases; unmatched junction bases: 1. The CDR3 DNA reads as TGTGCCAGCAGCGTAGAACAGGGGGATTCACCCCTCCACTTT. Translated, it gives CASSVEQGDSPLHF.

CDR3 bases: TGTGCCAGCAGCTTAGTTACGGGAGAACACGAGCAGTACTTC. Translated, it gives CASSLVTGEHEQYF. This sequence joins TRBV7-9 and TRBJ2-7, with a weak D call TRBD2 (6 bases). The CDR3 contains 14 residues. Germline CDR1 SEHNR, CDR2 FQNEAQ (reference sequence). V was pared by 1 base and J by 5 bases, with 12 bases between.

The chain carries TRBV25-1 and TRBJ2-7; the D gene could be TRBD1 or TRBD2 (7 bases each). The germline V gene encodes CDR1 MGHDK and CDR2 SYGVNS. V shed 7 bases and J shed 2 bases, with 9 bases lying between them. The CDR3 spans 12 residues. The CDR3 is CASTGGAYEQYF. The DNA of the CDR3 is TGTGCCAGCACAGGGGGGGCCTACGAGCAGTACTTC.

This chain joins TRBV9 and TRBJ1-5; D uncertain. Trimming took 3 bases from V and 7 from J, leaving 8 bases between them. Germline values: CDR1 SGDLS, CDR2 YYNGEE. CDR3 length: 12 residues. The chain's CDR3 is CASSAPGQPQHF. In DNA, the CDR3 is TGTGCCAGCAGCGCCCCGGGACAGCCCCAGCATTTT.

The gene calls are TRBV7-9 and TRBJ1-6; 9 positions agree with TRBD1. This CDR3 comprises 16 residues. Germline CDR1 and CDR2: SEHNR and FQNEAQ (reference sequence). Germline trimming cut 4 bases from V and 7 bases from J; bases unmatched to any gene: 8. The CDR3 region has the DNA TGTGCCAGCAGCTCGTTAGGTGGGACAGGGAATTCACCCCTCCACTTT. Amino acids: CASSSLGGTGNSPLHF.

This chain links TRBV16 with TRBJ1-2; the D is unclear. V lost 4 bases and J 3 bases, leaving 12 bases between the germline ends. CDR1 and CDR2 from the germline V gene are KGHSY and FQNENV. The CDR3 consists of 14 residues. The CDR3 here is CASSLVSGDYGYTF. The CDR3 DNA reads TGTGCCAGCAGCCTCGTCTCCGGGGACTATGGCTACACCTTC.

This chain links TRBV19 with TRBJ2-2; TRBD2 might be the D (5 bases). V was trimmed by 5 bases and J by 8 bases, leaving 15 bases between them. This CDR3 has 14 residues. The germline CDR1 and CDR2 sequences are LNHDA and SQIVND (reference sequence). The CDR3 protein is CASSLRTSQGELFF. For the CDR3, the DNA is TGTGCCAGTAGTCTCCGGACTTCCCAGGGGGAGCTGTTTTTT.

Regarding this clone: Within the sample, other DNA sequences also encode this same CDR3. V usage is TRBV30 and J usage is TRBJ2-7; no reliable D call. The V and J ends lost 0 bases and 3 bases respectively, with 3 bases between them. The germline V gene has CDR1 GTSNPN and CDR2 SVGIG (reference sequence). The CDR3 sequence is 11 residues long. CDR3 in amino acids: CAWSVRYEQYF. The CDR3 DNA reads TGTGCCTGGAGTGTACGCTACGAGCAGTACTTC. The full variable domain, its missing parts supplied by reference TRBV30 and TRBJ2-7, is SQTIHQWPATLVQPVGSPLSLECTVEGTSNPNLYWYRQAAGRGLQLLFYSVGIGQISSEVPQNLSASRPQDRQFILSSKKLLLSDSGFYLCAWSVRYEQYFGPGTRLTVT.

The chain joins TRBV6-6 to TRBJ1-1, with unresolved D. V shed 2 bases and J shed 4 bases, with 8 bases lying between them. The germline gives CDR1 MNHNY, CDR2 SVGAGI (reference sequence). This CDR3 contains 13 residues. This CDR3 reads CASSYTWFTEAFF. Here the CDR3 DNA reads TGTGCCAGCAGTTACACGTGGTTCACTGAAGCTTTCTTT.

The V call is TRBV5-1, the J call TRBJ1-4; no clear D. The V gene's germline CDR1 is SGHRS and CDR2 YFSETQ. CDR3 length: 13 amino acids. Trimming stripped 3 bases from V and 7 bases from J, with 10 bases between. CDR3 sequence reads: CASSSGMAEKLFF. The CDR3 nucleotides are TGCGCCAGCAGCTCAGGCATGGCTGAAAAACTGTTTTTT.